Below are 6 T cell receptor beta chains sequenced from a single sample in a study of cytomegalovirus exposure and HLA in healthy donors. The PCR had 60 Vbeta and 13 Jbeta primers. Profiled with immunoSEQ multiplex PCR; TCRdb holds only in-frame clones, not every one. The sample holds roughly 170,000 clones, approximately 80% seen once. The sample was PBMCs. These receptors were collected from a boy aged 5-17 years in good health and CMV-seronegative.

This sequence joins TRBV28 and TRBJ1-5; D unresolved. CDR3 length: 16 residues. Germline CDR1 is MDHEN and CDR2 is SYDVKM. V lost 5 bases to trimming and J lost 6 bases, with 20 bases between them. This CDR3 is CASSRLPGLMAQPQHF. The CDR3, as DNA: TGTGCCAGCAGTCGCCTCCCGGGGTTGATGGCTCAGCCCCAGCATTTT. The variable domain in full, with the rest retrieved from reference TRBV28 and TRBJ1-5, is DVKVTQSSRYLVKRTGEKVFLECVQDMDHENMFWYRQDPGLGLRLIYFSYDVKMKEKGDIPEGYSVSREKKERFSLILESASTNQTSMYLCASSRLPGLMAQPQHFGDGTRLSIL.

The rearrangement links TRBV11-3 to TRBJ2-7; D perhaps matches TRBD1 (6 bases). This CDR3 has 13 residues. Germline values: CDR1 SGHNT, CDR2 YENEEA. Trimming stripped 3 bases from V and 2 bases from J, with 8 bases between. Here the CDR3 DNA reads TGTGCCAGCAGCTTCGACAGGACCTACGAGCAGTACTTC. Its protein is CASSFDRTYEQYF.

Here the CDR3 reads CASSPTGLESYEQYF. The CDR3 region has the DNA TGTGCCAGCAGCCCTACAGGGTTGGAGTCCTACGAGCAGTACTTC. The rearrangement links TRBV5-6 to TRBJ2-5, with D possibly TRBD1 on 6 matching bases. The closer fit of TRBJ2-7 to the DNA end suggests the J call may be wrong. The CDR3 extends over 15 amino acids. The germline CDR1 and CDR2 sequences are SGHDT and YYEEEE.

The gene calls are TRBV29-1 and TRBJ1-4; D unclear. From germline, CDR1 is SQVTM and CDR2 ANQGSEA. This CDR3 has 13 residues. The V end lost 7 bases, the J end lost 8 bases, and 17 bases lay between the germline ends. CDR3: CSAGGWNGEKLFF. Written as DNA, the CDR3 is TGCAGCGCCGGAGGTTGGAACGGCGAAAAACTGTTTTTT.

The CDR3 loop is CASSLVVARITNRRDTQYF. CDR3 nucleotides: TGTGCCAGCAGCTTGGTCGTTGCCCGAATTACCAACCGCCGGGATACGCAGTATTTT. This chain links TRBV5-6 with TRBJ2-3; D not resolved. CDR3 length: 19 residues. CDR1 and CDR2 (germline): SGHDT, YYEEEE. V was clipped by 0 bases and J by 6 bases, with 26 bases between them.

V gene TRBV16 combines with J gene TRBJ1-2; 7 bases are a match to TRBD1. The trim removed 6 bases at V and 9 bases at J, leaving 13 bases unmatched. The CDR3 is made up of 14 amino acids. CDR1 is KGHSY, CDR2 FQNENV, per germline. The CDR3 is CASRPYQTGTRYTF. The CDR3 DNA reads TGTGCCAGCAGACCATACCAGACAGGGACCCGCTACACCTTC.